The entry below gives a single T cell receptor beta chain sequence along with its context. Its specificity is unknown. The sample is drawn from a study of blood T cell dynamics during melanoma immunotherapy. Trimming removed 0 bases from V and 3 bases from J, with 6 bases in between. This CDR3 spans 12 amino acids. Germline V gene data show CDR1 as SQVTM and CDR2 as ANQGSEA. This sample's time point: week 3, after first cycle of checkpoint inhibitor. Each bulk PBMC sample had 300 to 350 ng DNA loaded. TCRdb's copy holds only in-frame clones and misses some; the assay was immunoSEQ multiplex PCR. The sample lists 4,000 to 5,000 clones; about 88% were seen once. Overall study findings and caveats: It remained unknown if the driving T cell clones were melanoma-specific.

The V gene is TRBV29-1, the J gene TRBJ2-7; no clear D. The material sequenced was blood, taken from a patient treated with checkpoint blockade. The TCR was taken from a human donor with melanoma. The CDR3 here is CSVEDVFYEQYF. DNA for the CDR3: TGCAGCGTTGAAGACGTTTTCTACGAGCAGTACTTC.